This T cell receptor (beta chain) was found in a study of blood T cell repertoires in COVID-19. Whole-study context: Samples representing acute and convalescent COVID-19 were sourced from the United States, Italy and Spain. T cells, B-cell-depleted T cells, or PBMCs provided the cDNA or gDNA that served as material.

This clone was observed at least ten times. In the source study's methods: Amplification with reference gene primers provided the estimates of nucleated cell counts. Here immunoSEQ multiplex PCR was the method, and the copy in TCRdb shows in-frame clones only, minus some. For V, J and clone size, that table is used; D and trimming come from the DNA. The data contain 150,000 to 200,000 clones, about 75% of them singletons. The CDR3 is 15 residues long. Per the germline V gene, CDR1 is SEHNR and CDR2 is FQNEAQ (reference sequence). The junction had 8 bases not matched to a gene; V was cut back by 8 bases and J by 3 bases.

The sequenced sample was peripheral blood. The receptor's source is a woman in her 70s with acute or convalescent COVID-19. The V call is TRBV7-9, the J call TRBJ1-5, with TRBD1 matching 9 bases. The CDR3 region is CASGRGTGINQPQHF. CDR3 DNA: TGTGCCAGCGGACGAGGGACAGGGATCAATCAGCCCCAGCATTTT.